This paragraph covers one T cell receptor beta chain sequence. TCRdb's table, derived via immunoSEQ multiplex PCR, lists solely in-frame clones and lacks some. Altogether roughly 300,000 clones are present, roughly 90% being singletons, with the ten largest covering over 0.7%. The sample originates from a study of cytomegalovirus exposure and HLA in healthy donors. The sequenced sample was PBMCs. The receptor was isolated from a woman younger than 35 in good health and CMV-seronegative.

CDR3 loop: CASSLGTSTYEQYF. CDR3 bases: TGTGCCAGCAGCTTAGGGACATCAACCTACGAGCAGTACTTC. The chain combines TRBV5-6 with TRBJ2-7, with D perhaps matching TRBD1 (6 bases). Deletions cut 2 bases from V and 2 bases from J, with 11 bases between. Germline CDR1 reads SGHDT; CDR2 reads YYEEEE. The CDR3 sequence is 14 residues long.